This T cell receptor (beta chain) was captured in a study of blood T cell repertoires in COVID-19 (dated by TCRdb to about 2020). With regard to the full study: Samples covering the acute and convalescent phases of COVID-19 were provided by collaborators in the United States, Italy and Spain. The material from the prospective study consisted of cDNA or gDNA derived from T cells, B-cell-depleted T cells, or PBMCs. Deeply sampled blood TCRbeta repertoires from subjects exposed to, actively infected with, or recovered from COVID-19 were included in the dataset. The repertoires were released in a freely available public database intended as a resource for research on the immune response to SARS-CoV-2. The samples were drawn from two sources: the first 160 participants of the ongoing ImmuneRACE study, and approximately 1,300 subjects contributed by 6 global collaborators. Nearly every sample came with metadata listing a de-identified subject ID, COVID-19 status, age in years and sex. Where available, HLA class I and class II types were taken from metadata supplied by the sample provider and were not determined by assay-based typing.

Overall study results and their limits: The quantity of clinical and demographic metadata differed by source and by participant and was supplied without curation.

This clone has only one observation. Its antigen is still unknown. Base qualities are not recorded, but no much larger clone differs from it by a single base. TCRbeta CDR3 regions were amplified from genomic DNA using the immunoSEQ Assay, a bias-controlled multiplex PCR. Regarding the original processing steps: Within the assay, amplification of reference gene primers was used to estimate how many nucleated cells each sample contained. To quantify the absolute abundance of each unique TCRbeta CDR3 rearrangement, sequence reads were collapsed and filtered. For each sample, productive Simpson clonality was calculated as the square root of Simpson's diversity index over productive rearrangements. This immuneACCESS table, as held by TCRdb, lists in-frame sequences with V and J called but not all clones. Of the missing ones, under half trace to an unresolved V gene in checked studies; the others have no known cause. V and J calls and clone size come straight from that table; D and trimming were deduced from the DNA. The sample has roughly 120,000 clones on record, 87% of them singletons. The ten largest clones add up to 25% to 35% of the sample.

The V and J ends are trimmed by 2 bases and 4 bases, leaving 7 bases between them. CDR3 length: 13 amino acids, cysteine to phenylalanine. Solely the CDR3 DNA is kept, with 39 bases framed from the first base. According to the germline V gene, CDR1 reads SGHDT and CDR2 reads YYEEEE. Collaborating institutions collected whole blood in K2EDTA tubes following their own protocols. For TCRbeta analysis, collaborators shipped samples in one of three forms: frozen whole blood, isolated PBMCs, or DNA extracted from either of those sample types. The sample consisted of peripheral blood. This TCR was sampled from a woman in her 70s with acute or convalescent COVID-19. Here the chain combines TRBV5-6 and TRBJ2-1; no D gene call is confident. The nucleotide sequence reads TGTGCCAGCAGCTTCGGGTTATACAATGAGCAGTTCTTC. Its translation is CASSFGLYNEQFF.